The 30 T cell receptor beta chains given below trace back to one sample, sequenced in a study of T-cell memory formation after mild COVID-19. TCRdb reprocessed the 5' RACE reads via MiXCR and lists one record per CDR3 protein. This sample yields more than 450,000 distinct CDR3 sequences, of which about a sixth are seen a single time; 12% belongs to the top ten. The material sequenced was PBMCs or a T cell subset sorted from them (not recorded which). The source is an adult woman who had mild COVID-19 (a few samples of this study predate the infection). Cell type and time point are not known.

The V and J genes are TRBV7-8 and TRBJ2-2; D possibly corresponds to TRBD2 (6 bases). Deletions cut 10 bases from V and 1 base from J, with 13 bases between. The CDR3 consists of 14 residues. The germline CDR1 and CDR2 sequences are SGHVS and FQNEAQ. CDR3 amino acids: CANGLALNTGELFF. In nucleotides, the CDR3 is TGTGCCAACGGTCTAGCGCTGAACACCGGGGAGCTGTTTTTT.

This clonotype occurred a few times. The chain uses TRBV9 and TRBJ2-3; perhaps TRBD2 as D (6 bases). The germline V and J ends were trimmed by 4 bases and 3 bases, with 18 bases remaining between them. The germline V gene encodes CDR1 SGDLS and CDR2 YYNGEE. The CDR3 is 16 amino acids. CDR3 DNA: TGTGCCAGCAGCCCCCGCGGGGTGAGGGTGACAGATACGCAGTATTTT. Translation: CASSPRGVRVTDTQYF.

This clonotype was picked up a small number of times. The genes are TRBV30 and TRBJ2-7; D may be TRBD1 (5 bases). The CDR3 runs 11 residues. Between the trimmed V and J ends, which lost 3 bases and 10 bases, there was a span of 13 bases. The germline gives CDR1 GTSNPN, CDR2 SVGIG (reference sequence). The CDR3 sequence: CAWRRNQGQYF. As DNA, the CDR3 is TGTGCCTGGAGACGAAACCAGGGCCAGTACTTC. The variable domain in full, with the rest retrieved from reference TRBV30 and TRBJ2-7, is SQTIHQWPATLVQPVGSPLSLECTVEGTSNPNLYWYRQAAGRGLQLLFYSVGIGQISSEVPQNLSASRPQDRQFILSSKKLLLSDSGFYLCAWRRNQGQYFGPGTRLTVT.

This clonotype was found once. This chain's CDR3 is CASSYLTSGTSEQFF. CDR3 in DNA: TGTGCCAGCAGTTACTTAACTAGCGGCACGTCTGAGCAGTTCTTC. The chain uses TRBV6-5 and TRBJ2-1, with TRBD2 identical over 8 bases. Trimming took 1 base from V and 9 from J; bases not matched to a gene: 8. Germline loops: CDR1 MNHEY, CDR2 SVGAGI. The CDR3 loop spans 15 amino acids.

The CDR3 nucleotides read TGTGCCCGCCGGGGCTGGAGGGAGAATAATTCACCCCTCCACTTT. The encoded protein is CARRGWRENNSPLHF. The genes are TRBV7-3 and TRBJ1-6; tentatively, D is TRBD1 (5 bases). The V gene lost 11 bases and the J gene lost 5 bases, with 19 bases spanning the gap. The CDR3 runs to 15 residues. The germline V gene encodes CDR1 SGHTA and CDR2 FQGTGA.

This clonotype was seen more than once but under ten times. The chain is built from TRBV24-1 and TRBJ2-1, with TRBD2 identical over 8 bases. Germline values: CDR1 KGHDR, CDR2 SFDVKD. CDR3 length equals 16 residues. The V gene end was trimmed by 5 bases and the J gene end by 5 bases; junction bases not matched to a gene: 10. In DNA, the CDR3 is TGTGCCACCAGTGCCACGAGAGCGGGAGTACACAATGAGCAGTTCTTC. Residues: CATSATRAGVHNEQFF.

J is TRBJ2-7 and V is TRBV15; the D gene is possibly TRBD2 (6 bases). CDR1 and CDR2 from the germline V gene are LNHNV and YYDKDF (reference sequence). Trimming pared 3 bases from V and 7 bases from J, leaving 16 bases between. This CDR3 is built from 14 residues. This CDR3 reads CATSSQSGLGEQYF. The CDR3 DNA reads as TGTGCCACCAGCAGCCAAAGCGGGTTAGGTGAGCAGTACTTC.

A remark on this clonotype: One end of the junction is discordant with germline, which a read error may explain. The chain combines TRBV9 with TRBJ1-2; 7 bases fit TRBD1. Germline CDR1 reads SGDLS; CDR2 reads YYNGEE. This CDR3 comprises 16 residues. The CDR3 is CASSVAQGGRNSGYTF. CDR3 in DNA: TGTGCCAGCAGCGTAGCCCAGGGGGGGAGGAACTCTGGCTACACCTTC.

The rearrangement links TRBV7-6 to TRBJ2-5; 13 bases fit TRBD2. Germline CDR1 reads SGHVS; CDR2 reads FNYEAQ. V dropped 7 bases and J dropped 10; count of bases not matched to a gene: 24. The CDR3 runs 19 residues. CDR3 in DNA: TGTGCCAGCACCAGCCCCCAGACCGGTGGTACTAGCGGGGGGGCGGGCCAGTACTTC. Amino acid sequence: CASTSPQTGGTSGGAGQYF.

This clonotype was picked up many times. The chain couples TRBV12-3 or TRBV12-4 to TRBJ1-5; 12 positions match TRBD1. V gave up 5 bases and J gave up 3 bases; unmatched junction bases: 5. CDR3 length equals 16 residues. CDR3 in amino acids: CASSPPGQGANQPQHF. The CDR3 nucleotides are TGTGCCAGCAGTCCTCCGGGACAGGGGGCCAATCAGCCCCAGCATTTT.

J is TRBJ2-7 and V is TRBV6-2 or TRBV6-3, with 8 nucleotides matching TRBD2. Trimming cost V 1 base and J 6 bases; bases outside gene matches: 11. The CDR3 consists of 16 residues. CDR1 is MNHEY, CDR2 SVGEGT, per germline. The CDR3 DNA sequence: TGTGCCAGCAGTTACTTTCTGCGGGAGGCTCGGGGCGAGCAGTACTTC. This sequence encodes CASSYFLREARGEQYF.

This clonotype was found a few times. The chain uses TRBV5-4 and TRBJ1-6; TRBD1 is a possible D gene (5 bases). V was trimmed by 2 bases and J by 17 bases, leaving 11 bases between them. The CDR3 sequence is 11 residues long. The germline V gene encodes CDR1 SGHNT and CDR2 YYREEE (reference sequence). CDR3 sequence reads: CASSFEGTVHF. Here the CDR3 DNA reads TGTGCCAGCAGCTTTGAGGGGACCGTCCACTTT.

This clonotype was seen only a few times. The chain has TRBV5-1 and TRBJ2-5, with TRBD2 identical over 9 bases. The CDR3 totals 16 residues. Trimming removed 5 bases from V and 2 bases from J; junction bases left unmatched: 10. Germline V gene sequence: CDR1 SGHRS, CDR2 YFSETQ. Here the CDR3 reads CASRLLASGGQETQYF. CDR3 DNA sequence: TGCGCCAGCAGACTGCTTGCGAGCGGGGGGCAAGAGACCCAGTACTTC.

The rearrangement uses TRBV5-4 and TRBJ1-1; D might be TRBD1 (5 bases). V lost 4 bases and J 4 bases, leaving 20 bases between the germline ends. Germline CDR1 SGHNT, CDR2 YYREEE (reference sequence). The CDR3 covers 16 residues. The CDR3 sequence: CASSRDVGPLGTEAFF. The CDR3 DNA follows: TGTGCCAGCAGCCGGGACGTTGGGCCCCTCGGCACTGAAGCTTTCTTT.

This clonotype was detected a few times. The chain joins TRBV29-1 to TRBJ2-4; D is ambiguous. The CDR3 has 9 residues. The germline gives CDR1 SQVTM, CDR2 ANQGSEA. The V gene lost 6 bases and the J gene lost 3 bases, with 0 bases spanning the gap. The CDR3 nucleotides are TGCAGCGTCAAAAACATTCAGTACTTC. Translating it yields CSVKNIQYF. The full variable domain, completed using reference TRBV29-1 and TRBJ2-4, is SAVISQKPSRDICQRGTSLTIQCQVDSQVTMMFWYRQQPGQSLTLIATANQGSEATYESGFVIDKFPISRPNLTFSTLTVSNMSPEDSSIYLCSVKNIQYFGAGTRLSVL.

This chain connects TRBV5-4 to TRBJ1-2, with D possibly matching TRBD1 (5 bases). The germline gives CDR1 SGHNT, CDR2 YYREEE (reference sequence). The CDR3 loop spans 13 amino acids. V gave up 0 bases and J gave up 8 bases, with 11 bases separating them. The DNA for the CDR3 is TGTGCCAGCAGCTTGGTGGGGGTTTCAGGCTACACCTTC. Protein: CASSLVGVSGYTF. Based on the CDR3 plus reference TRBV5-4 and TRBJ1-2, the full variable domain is ETGVTQSPTHLIKTRGQQVTLRCSSQSGHNTVSWYQQALGQGPQFIFQYYREEENGRGNFPPRFSGLQFPNYSSELNVNALELDDSALYLCASSLVGVSGYTFGSGTRLTVV.

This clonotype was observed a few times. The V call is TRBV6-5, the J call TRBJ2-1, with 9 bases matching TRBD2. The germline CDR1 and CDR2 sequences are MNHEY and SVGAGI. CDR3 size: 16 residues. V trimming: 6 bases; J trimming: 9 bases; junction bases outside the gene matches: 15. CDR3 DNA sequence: TGTGCCAGCAGCCCACTAGCTTCCGCGGGAGGGGGTGAGCAGTTCTTC. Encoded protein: CASSPLASAGGGEQFF.

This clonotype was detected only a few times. The CDR3 DNA is TGCGCCAGCAGCTCCGTTAGGGGGGGCACTGAAGCTTTCTTT. This sequence encodes CASSSVRGGTEAFF. This chain links TRBV5-1 with TRBJ1-1; a weak D match, TRBD1 (6 bases). The CDR3 sequence is 14 residues long. Germline lookup yields CDR1 SGHRS and CDR2 YFSETQ. Between the trimmed V and J ends, which lost 3 bases and 4 bases, there was a span of 13 bases. The entire variable domain, with the rest obtained from reference TRBV5-1 and TRBJ1-1, is as follows: KAGVTQTPRYLIKTRGQQVTLSCSPISGHRSVSWYQQTPGQGLQFLFEYFSETQRNKGNFPGRFSGRQFSNSRSEMNVSTLELGDSALYLCASSSVRGGTEAFFGQGTRLTVV.

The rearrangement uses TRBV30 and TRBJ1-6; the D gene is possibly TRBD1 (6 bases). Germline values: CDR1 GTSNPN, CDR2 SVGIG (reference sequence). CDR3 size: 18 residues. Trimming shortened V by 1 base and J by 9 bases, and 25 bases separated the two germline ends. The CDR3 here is CAWSGGGGYLGTSSPLHF. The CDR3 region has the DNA TGTGCCTGGAGTGGAGGCGGGGGCTATCTAGGCACGAGTTCACCCCTCCACTTT.

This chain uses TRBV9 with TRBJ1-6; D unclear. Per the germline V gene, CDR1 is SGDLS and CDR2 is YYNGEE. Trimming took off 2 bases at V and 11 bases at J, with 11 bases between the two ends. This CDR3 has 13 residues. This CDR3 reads CASSVEIGTPLHF. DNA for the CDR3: TGTGCCAGCAGCGTGGAGATCGGCACACCCCTCCACTTT. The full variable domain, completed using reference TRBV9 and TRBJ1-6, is DSGVTQTPKHLITATGQRVTLRCSPRSGDLSVYWYQQSLDQGLQFLIQYYNGEERAKGNILERFSAQQFPDLHSELNLSSLELGDSALYFCASSVEIGTPLHFGNGTRLTVT.

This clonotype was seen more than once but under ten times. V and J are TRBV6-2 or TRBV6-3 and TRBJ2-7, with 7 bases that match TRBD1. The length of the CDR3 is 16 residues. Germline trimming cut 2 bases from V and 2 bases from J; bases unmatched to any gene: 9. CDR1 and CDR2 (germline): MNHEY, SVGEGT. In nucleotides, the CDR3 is TGTGCCAGCAGTTACGAGGCCGGGACAGCTGCCTACGAGCAGTACTTC. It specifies CASSYEAGTAAYEQYF.

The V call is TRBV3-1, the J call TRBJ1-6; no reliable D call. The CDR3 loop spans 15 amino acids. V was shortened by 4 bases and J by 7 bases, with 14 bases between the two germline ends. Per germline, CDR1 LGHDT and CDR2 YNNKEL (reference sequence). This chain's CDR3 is CASSRQGSFNSPLHF. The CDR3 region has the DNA TGTGCCAGCAGCCGCCAAGGATCCTTCAATTCACCCCTCCACTTT.

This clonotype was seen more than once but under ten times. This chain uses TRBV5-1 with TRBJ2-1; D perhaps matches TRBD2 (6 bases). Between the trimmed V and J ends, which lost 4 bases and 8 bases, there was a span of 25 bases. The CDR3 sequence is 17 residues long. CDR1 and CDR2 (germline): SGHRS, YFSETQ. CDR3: CASSPERARSGFHEQFF. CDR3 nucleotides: TGCGCCAGCAGCCCGGAGCGCGCGAGAAGCGGGTTCCATGAGCAGTTCTTC.

The CDR3 reads CASKSGRNTYEQYF. CDR3 in DNA: TGTGCCAGCAAGAGCGGGAGGAACACGTACGAGCAGTACTTC. This chain uses TRBV6-5 with TRBJ2-7; 9 bases line up with TRBD2. The CDR3 sequence is 14 residues long. J gave up 4 bases and V 7 bases, and 8 bases lay outside the gene matches. CDR1 is MNHEY, CDR2 SVGAGI, per germline.

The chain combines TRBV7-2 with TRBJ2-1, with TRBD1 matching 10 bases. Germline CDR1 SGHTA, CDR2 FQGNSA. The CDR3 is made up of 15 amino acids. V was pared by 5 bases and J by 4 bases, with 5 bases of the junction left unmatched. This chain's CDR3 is CASSPDRGQYNEQFF. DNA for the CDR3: TGTGCCAGCAGCCCCGACAGGGGGCAGTACAATGAGCAGTTCTTC.

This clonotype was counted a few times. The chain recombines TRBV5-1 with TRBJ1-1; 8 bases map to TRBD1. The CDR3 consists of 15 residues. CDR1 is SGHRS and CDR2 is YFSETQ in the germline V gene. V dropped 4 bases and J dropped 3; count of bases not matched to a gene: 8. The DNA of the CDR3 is TGCGCCAGCAGCGGCCGGACAGGGTCGTACACTGAAGCTTTCTTT. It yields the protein CASSGRTGSYTEAFF. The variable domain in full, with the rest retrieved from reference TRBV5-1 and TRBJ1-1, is KAGVTQTPRYLIKTRGQQVTLSCSPISGHRSVSWYQQTPGQGLQFLFEYFSETQRNKGNFPGRFSGRQFSNSRSEMNVSTLELGDSALYLCASSGRTGSYTEAFFGQGTRLTVV.

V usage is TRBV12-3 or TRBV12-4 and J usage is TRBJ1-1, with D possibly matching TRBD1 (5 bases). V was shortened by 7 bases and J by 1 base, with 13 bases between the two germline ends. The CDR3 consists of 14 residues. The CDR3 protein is CASTIIQANTEAFF. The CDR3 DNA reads TGTGCCAGCACCATAATACAGGCGAACACTGAAGCTTTCTTT.

In DNA, the CDR3 is TGTGCCAGTAGTATGGGCAGGGTCGACGAGCAGTACTTC. This gives the protein CASSMGRVDEQYF. The chain joins TRBV19 to TRBJ2-7; D may be TRBD1 (5 bases). Germline CDR1 reads LNHDA; CDR2 reads SQIVND (reference sequence). The V and J ends lost 3 bases and 5 bases respectively, with 11 bases between them. This CDR3 spans 13 amino acids.

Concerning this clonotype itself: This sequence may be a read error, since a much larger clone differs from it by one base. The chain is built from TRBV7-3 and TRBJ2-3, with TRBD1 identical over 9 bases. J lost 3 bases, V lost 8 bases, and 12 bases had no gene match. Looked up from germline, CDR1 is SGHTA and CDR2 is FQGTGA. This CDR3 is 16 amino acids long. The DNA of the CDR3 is TGTGCCAGCGGCCTTGCCCCGGGACAGGGTACAGATACGCAGTATTTT. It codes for CASGLAPGQGTDTQYF.

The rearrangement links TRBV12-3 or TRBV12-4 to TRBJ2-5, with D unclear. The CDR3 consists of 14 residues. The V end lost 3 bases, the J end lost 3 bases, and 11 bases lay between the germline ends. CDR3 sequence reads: CASSFPRMEETQYF. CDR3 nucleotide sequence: TGTGCCAGCAGTTTCCCTAGAATGGAAGAGACCCAGTACTTC.